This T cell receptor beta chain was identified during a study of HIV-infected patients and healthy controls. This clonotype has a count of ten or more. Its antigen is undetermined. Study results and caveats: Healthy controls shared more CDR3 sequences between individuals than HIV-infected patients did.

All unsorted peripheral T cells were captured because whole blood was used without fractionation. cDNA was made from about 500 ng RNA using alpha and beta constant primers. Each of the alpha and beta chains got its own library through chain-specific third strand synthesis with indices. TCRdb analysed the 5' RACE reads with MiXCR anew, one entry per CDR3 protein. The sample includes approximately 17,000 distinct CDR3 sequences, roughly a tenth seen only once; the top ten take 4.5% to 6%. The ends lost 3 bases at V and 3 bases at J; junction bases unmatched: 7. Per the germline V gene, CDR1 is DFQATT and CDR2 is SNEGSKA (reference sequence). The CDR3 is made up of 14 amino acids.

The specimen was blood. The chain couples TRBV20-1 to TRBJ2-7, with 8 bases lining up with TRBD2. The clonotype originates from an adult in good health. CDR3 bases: TGCAGTGCTAGTAGAGCGGGAGACGACTACGAGCAGTACTTC. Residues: CSASRAGDDYEQYF.